Listed below are T cell receptor beta chains from one sample, sequenced in a study of blood T cells in healthy people across ages. Each CDR3 protein is one row after TCRdb ran MiXCR on the 5' RACE reads. The sample records roughly 1.7 million distinct CDR3 sequences, approximately 32% being singletons. Source material: blood. The receptors stem from a woman aged 30 to 39 in good health. Both conserved end residues are part of each CDR3. A D gene is named only where the DNA matches it firmly. Clone sizes are given selectively: once, few, many, or a class where the clone is expanded.

clone size | J gene | V gene | D gene | CDR3 protein | CDR3 DNA
few | TRBJ2-1 | TRBV7-8 | TRBD2 | CASSLAFIAGGLYNEQFF | TGTGCCAGCAGCTTAGCGTTTATAGCGGGAGGTCTGTACAATGAGCAGTTCTTC
few | TRBJ1-1 | TRBV29-1 | . | CSVARPRTEAFF | TGCAGCGTTGCCAGGCCGAGGACTGAAGCTTTCTTT
. | TRBJ2-3 | TRBV9 | . | CASSVVASRGTDTQYF | TGTGCCAGCAGCGTAGTAGCCTCAAGGGGCACAGATACGCAGTATTTT
few | TRBJ2-1 | TRBV7-9 | TRBD2 | CASSLDGGRMGNEQFF | TGTGCCAGCAGCCTAGACGGCGGGAGGATGGGCAATGAGCAGTTCTTC
. | TRBJ1-1 | TRBV29-1 | . | CSAKRGLVRNTEAFF | TGCAGCGCTAAGAGGGGATTGGTACGGAACACTGAAGCTTTCTTT
. | TRBJ1-2 | TRBV12-3/TRBV12-4 | . | CASKLTGGYTF | TGTGCCAGCAAGCTTACGGGAGGCTACACCTTC
few | TRBJ2-5 | TRBV7-9 | TRBD2 | CASSYLGGPGETQYF | TGTGCCAGCAGCTATCTGGGAGGGCCAGGGGAGACCCAGTACTTC
many | TRBJ2-5 | TRBV29-1 | TRBD1 | CSAFRDRIQETQYF | TGCAGCGCCTTTAGGGACAGAATACAAGAGACCCAGTACTTC
. | TRBJ2-3 | TRBV7-3 | . | CASSFYGPTDTQYF | TGTGCCAGCAGCTTCTACGGCCCCACAGATACGCAGTATTTT
few | TRBJ1-2 | TRBV12-3/TRBV12-4 | TRBD1 | CASSRRDSQSYGYTF | TGTGCCAGCAGCCGCCGGGACAGCCAGTCCTATGGCTACACCTTC
. | TRBJ2-3 | TRBV4-1 | . | CASSQDGTWTSENTQYF | TGCGCCAGCAGCCAAGATGGGACATGGACTTCAGAAAATACGCAGTATTTT
few | TRBJ2-7 | TRBV9 | TRBD2 | CASSVGKGTSGAHEQYF | TGTGCCAGCAGCGTAGGGAAAGGGACTAGCGGCGCTCACGAGCAGTACTTC
. | TRBJ2-7 | TRBV13 | . | CASQGDPYEQYF | TGTGCCAGTCAAGGGGACCCCTACGAGCAGTACTTC
. | TRBJ2-2 | TRBV15 | TRBD2 | CATSRLAGDTGELFF | TGTGCCACCAGCAGACTAGCGGGGGACACCGGGGAGCTGTTTTTT
. | TRBJ2-1 | TRBV27 | . | CASRGTTGSHNEQFF | TGTGCCAGCCGAGGGACGACTGGCTCCCACAATGAGCAGTTCTTC
many | TRBJ2-3 | TRBV5-1 | . | CASSDGLGDTQYF | TGCGCCAGCAGCGACGGATTAGGAGATACGCAGTATTTT
few | TRBJ2-1 | TRBV10-2 | . | CASRSGEQFF | TGCGCCAGCAGGTCGGGGGAGCAGTTCTTC
. | TRBJ2-7 | TRBV4-1 | . | CASSQEASQPGVRHSEQYF | TGCGCCAGCAGCCAAGAAGCCTCCCAGCCAGGAGTGCGCCATAGCGAGCAGTACTTC
. | TRBJ2-5 | TRBV7-3 | TRBD1 | CASSLTSGAGGTQYF | TGTGCCAGCAGCTTAACAAGTGGGGCAGGGGGGACCCAGTACTTC
. | TRBJ1-2 | TRBV7-9 | TRBD1 | CAGSPDRGLSYGYTF | TGTGCCGGCAGCCCAGACAGGGGGCTATCGTATGGCTACACCTTC
few | TRBJ2-7 | TRBV2 | TRBD2 | CASSGLAGGPSEQYF | TGTGCCAGCAGTGGGCTAGCGGGAGGGCCCTCCGAGCAGTACTTC
. | TRBJ1-4 | TRBV5-1 | TRBD1 | CASSLRGPTTNEKLFF | TGCGCCAGCAGCTTAAGGGGGCCGACAACTAATGAAAAACTGTTTTTT
. | TRBJ1-6 | TRBV5-6 | . | CASSLQGRYNSPLHF | TGTGCCAGCAGCCTACAGGGTCGGTATAATTCACCCCTCCACTTT
few | TRBJ1-2 | TRBV7-9 | . | CASSLGEGSRNGYTF | TGTGCCAGCAGCTTAGGGGAGGGGTCAAGAAATGGCTACACCTTC
. | TRBJ1-2 | TRBV12-3/TRBV12-4 | . | CAITGSDYGYTF | TGTGCCATAACAGGGTCCGACTATGGCTACACCTTC
few | TRBJ1-1 | TRBV3-1 | TRBD1 | CASSQGNLDRGTEAFF | TGTGCCAGCAGCCAAGGAAACTTGGACAGGGGAACTGAAGCTTTCTTT
once | TRBJ2-1 | TRBV15 | . | CATSPWAGNNEQFF | TGTGCCACCAGCCCCTGGGCTGGGAACAATGAGCAGTTCTTC
many | TRBJ2-7 | TRBV25-1 | TRBD2 | CASSGGLAGVYSYEQYF | TGTGCCAGCAGTGGGGGTCTAGCGGGGGTTTACTCCTACGAGCAGTACTTC
. | TRBJ2-5 | TRBV12-3/TRBV12-4 | . | CASSPGSGLETQYF | TGTGCCAGCAGTCCTGGGTCGGGCCTAGAGACCCAGTACTTC
few | TRBJ2-5 | TRBV20-1 | . | CSAVEDSKGTQYF | TGCAGTGCCGTTGAGGATAGCAAAGGGACCCAGTACTTC
few | TRBJ2-3 | TRBV10-3 | . | CAISDEGMGVTDTQYF | TGTGCCATCAGTGATGAGGGCATGGGAGTAACAGATACGCAGTATTTT
. | TRBJ1-2 | TRBV4-1 | . | CASSPKDGNYGYTF | TGCGCCAGCAGCCCGAAGGACGGAAACTATGGCTACACCTTC
. | TRBJ1-2 | TRBV11-1 | . | CASSKTDGDYGYTF | TGTGCCAGCAGCAAAACGGACGGGGACTATGGCTACACCTTC
. | TRBJ2-5 | TRBV4-3 | . | CASSLEDGAGETQYF | TGCGCCAGCAGCTTGGAGGATGGGGCCGGGGAGACCCAGTACTTC
few | TRBJ2-7 | TRBV6-6 | TRBD2 | CAREGGRSSYEQYF | TGTGCCAGGGAGGGCGGGAGGAGCTCCTACGAGCAGTACTTC
. | TRBJ2-3 | TRBV7-3 | TRBD1 | CASSPKPTGSLPDTQYF | TGTGCCAGCAGCCCCAAACCGACAGGGAGTCTTCCAGATACGCAGTATTTT
. | TRBJ2-2 | TRBV10-3 | . | CAIRGTTGETGGELFF | TGTGCCATCAGAGGAACAACGGGAGAAACGGGCGGGGAGCTGTTTTTT
. | TRBJ2-1 | TRBV7-2 | . | CASSSRIHNEQFF | TGTGCCAGCAGCTCCAGGATCCACAATGAGCAGTTCTTC
. | TRBJ2-5 | TRBV12-3/TRBV12-4 | TRBD2 | CASSPSGTKAGGQYF | TGTGCCAGCAGTCCATCGGGAACCAAGGCGGGGGGGCAGTACTTC
. | TRBJ2-7 | TRBV27 | . | CASSLSQGPWPEQYF | TGTGCCAGCAGTTTATCGCAGGGCCCTTGGCCCGAGCAGTACTTC
. | TRBJ2-1 | TRBV9 | TRBD2 | CASSEGTSRGDEQFF | TGTGCCAGCAGCGAGGGGACTAGCCGTGGGGATGAGCAGTTCTTC
. | TRBJ2-2 | TRBV5-1 | . | CASSLATGAPLSGELFF | TGCGCCAGCAGCTTGGCCACCGGGGCCCCCCTATCCGGGGAGCTGTTTTTT
few | TRBJ1-2 | TRBV27 | . | CASSFAGTHYGYTF | TGTGCCAGCAGTTTTGCCGGAACACACTATGGCTACACCTTC
few | TRBJ1-2 | TRBV7-9 | TRBD1 | CASSSYDRGDGYTF | TGTGCCAGCAGCTCTTACGACAGGGGCGATGGCTACACCTTC
few | TRBJ2-6 | TRBV7-3 | . | CASSRGGSLRSGANVLTF | TGTGCCAGCAGCCGAGGGGGGAGTTTACGGTCTGGGGCCAACGTCCTGACTTTC
. | TRBJ2-7 | TRBV5-1 | TRBD2 | CASSLNQNRGVDEQYF | TGCGCCAGCAGCTTGAATCAAAACCGGGGGGTTGACGAGCAGTACTTC
few | TRBJ2-1 | TRBV29-1 | TRBD1 | CSVEDGQGKMGEQFF | TGCAGCGTTGAAGACGGACAGGGTAAAATGGGTGAGCAGTTCTTC
. | TRBJ1-4 | TRBV5-1 | . | CASSYIGQNNEKLVF | TGCGCCAGCAGCTACATCGGACAGAATAATGAAAAACTGGTTTTT
few | TRBJ2-7 | TRBV27 | TRBD2 | CASSWTSGSDEQYF | TGTGCCAGCAGTTGGACTAGCGGGAGCGACGAGCAGTACTTC
. | TRBJ2-1 | TRBV10-3 | TRBD2 | CAISESEGTSGRYNEQFF | TGTGCCATCAGTGAGTCTGAAGGGACTAGCGGGAGGTACAATGAGCAGTTCTTC
few | TRBJ2-7 | TRBV3-1 | TRBD2 | CASSQGFAGTSVSEQYF | TGTGCCAGCAGCCAAGGGTTCGCCGGGACTAGCGTAAGCGAGCAGTACTTC
. | TRBJ2-7 | TRBV7-8 | . | CASRGGIMCEQYF | TGTGCCAGCCGAGGGGGTATAATGTGCGAGCAGTACTTC
. | TRBJ2-3 | TRBV20-1 | TRBD2 | CSARKGGGTRIDTQYF | TGCAGTGCTCGCAAAGGGGGAGGGACTAGAATAGATACGCAGTATTTT
. | TRBJ2-1 | TRBV3-1 | . | CASSQPAPSSYNEQFF | TGTGCCAGCAGCCAACCAGCGCCGAGCTCCTACAATGAGCAGTTCTTC